This record concerns one T cell receptor (beta chain) sequence. This sample was included in a study of T cells in Graves' hyperthyroidism and ophthalmopathy. Diagnostic decisions used clinical symptoms, serum thyroxine and TRAb, thyroid ultrasound and orbital computed tomography. Researchers took RNA transcripts and amplified the TCR beta CDR3 regions from them. In the first-round RT-PCR of the TCR CDR3, the HTBI primer set was used. TCRdb itself ran the multiplex PCR reads through MiXCR, one entry per CDR3 protein. The sample lists under 350,000 distinct CDR3 sequences, around a fifth occurring once. The clonotype was recovered from a woman in her forties or fifties with Graves' hyperthyroidism. Sequenced sample: blood.

The CDR3 sequence: CASSLGGISYGYTF. In DNA, the CDR3 is TGTGCCAGCAGCTTAGGGGGGATCAGCTATGGCTACACCTTC. The chain is built from TRBV7-2 and TRBJ1-2; possibly TRBD1 for D (5 bases). V was pared by 1 base and J by 4 bases, with 10 bases between. The CDR3 loop spans 14 amino acids. CDR1 and CDR2 (germline): SGHTA, FQGNSA.